This is a list of T cell receptor beta chains from one sample in a study of blood T cell repertoires in COVID-19. Sequenced by immunoSEQ multiplex PCR; TCRdb stores in-frame clones only, minus some. The sample carries about 280,000 clones, approximately 86% recorded once. The specimen was peripheral blood. The receptors were gathered from a woman aged 30 to 39 who had recovered from COVID-19. Both conserved end residues are part of each CDR3. The D gene is left open where the match is weak. Only some rows state a clone size, as once, few, many or a class for expanded clones.

j_call clone_size v_call d_call cdr3_nt cdr3_aa
TRBJ2-2 once TRBV19 - TGTGCCAGTAGTGCACAGGGCTGGGAGCTGTTTTTT CASSAQGWELFF
TRBJ1-1 - TRBV2 TRBD1 TGTGCCAGCAGGAAGGACAGGGGGGCTAACACTGAAGCTTTCTTT CASRKDRGANTEAFF
TRBJ2-7 - TRBV19 TRBD1 TGTGCCAGTAGTATGACAGGGAGCGAGCAGTACTTC CASSMTGSEQYF
TRBJ2-6 - TRBV25-1 TRBD2 TGTGCCAGCAGTGAGACTAGCGGGATAGACTCTGGGGCCAACGTCCTGACTTTC CASSETSGIDSGANVLTF
TRBJ2-1 - TRBV15 TRBD2 TGTGCCACCAGCAGAGCCCCTAGCGGCTTGACTAACAATGAGCAGTTCTTC CATSRAPSGLTNNEQFF
TRBJ1-2 once TRBV9 - TGTGCCAGCAGCGTAGCTTTAGATACCTATGGCTACACCTTC CASSVALDTYGYTF
TRBJ2-3 - TRBV19 TRBD1 TGTGCCAGTAGATCGGGACAGTTGTTTAGCACAGATACGCAGTATTTT CASRSGQLFSTDTQYF
TRBJ1-3 - TRBV9 - TGTGCCAGCAGCGTAGAGGGAGGGAGAAACACCATATATTTT CASSVEGGRNTIYF
TRBJ1-2 many TRBV10-1 TRBD1 TGCGCCAGCAGCCGGGACAGGGTCTATGGCTACACCTTC CASSRDRVYGYTF
TRBJ2-2 - TRBV4-3 TRBD2 TGCGCCAGCAGCCCTGGACTAGCGGGTTTCGGGGAGCTGTTTTTT CASSPGLAGFGELFF
TRBJ1-1 many TRBV11-2 TRBD1 TGTGCCAGCAGCCCTTCAGGGGGCCTAACTGAAGCTTTCTTT CASSPSGGLTEAFF
TRBJ1-3 few TRBV28 - TGTGCCGCAGTGGAGTCTGGAAACACCATATATTTT CAAVESGNTIYF
TRBJ1-2 - TRBV4-1 - TGCGCCAGCAGCCAAGCCCTATTGCATAACTATGGCTACACCTTC CASSQALLHNYGYTF
TRBJ1-3 - TRBV5-4 - TGTGCCAGCAGCCTACCCGGAGGGGCCAGTAACACCATATATTTT CASSLPGGASNTIYF
TRBJ1-2 once TRBV9 - TGTGCCAGCAGCGTAGGAGGTGTCTATGGCTACACCTTC CASSVGGVYGYTF
TRBJ1-4 - TRBV18 - TGTGCCAGCTCACCCCGGACTGAAACTAATGAAAAACTGTTTTTT CASSPRTETNEKLFF
TRBJ1-6 - TRBV19 - TGTGCCAGTAGTATAGGAGAAAGGGGTTATTCACCCCTCCACTTT CASSIGERGYSPLHF
TRBJ1-6 - TRBV6-1 - TGTGCCAGCAGTGACGGGTCTAATTCACCCCTCCACTTT CASSDGSNSPLHF
TRBJ1-3 - TRBV7-6 - TGTGCCAGCAGCTTAACGGGGGGAGGAAACACCATATATTTT CASSLTGGGNTIYF
TRBJ2-1 - TRBV27 - TGTGCCAGCAGTTTTGGAATGGGCAGCCACAATGAGCAGTTCTTC CASSFGMGSHNEQFF
TRBJ1-6 - TRBV12-3/TRBV12-4 - TGTGCCAGCAGTTTAAGCAATTCACCCCTCCACTTT CASSLSNSPLHF
TRBJ1-1 - TRBV6-5 TRBD1 TGTGCCAGCGTTTACAGGGGAGGCACTGAAGCTTTCTTT CASVYRGGTEAFF
TRBJ1-1 - TRBV29-1 TRBD1 TGCAGCGCCGCCGGACAGGTGAACACTGAAGCTTTCTTT CSAAGQVNTEAFF
TRBJ2-7 once TRBV28 TRBD2 TGTGCCAGCAGTTTCCTAGCGGGGCTCTCCTACGAGCAGTACTTC CASSFLAGLSYEQYF
TRBJ2-5 - TRBV6-1 TRBD1 TGTGCCAGCAGTGTTCACTCGGGACAGGGTAAAGAGACCCAGTACTTC CASSVHSGQGKETQYF
TRBJ2-7 - TRBV7-2 - TGTGCCAGCAGCTTATCCCTAGCGTCCTACGAGCAGTACTTC CASSLSLASYEQYF
TRBJ2-7 - TRBV6-2/TRBV6-3 - TGTGCCAGCAGTTACTCCCTGGCGGGAAACGAGCAGTACTTC CASSYSLAGNEQYF
TRBJ2-7 - TRBV6-5 TRBD1 TGTGCCAGCAGGGACACACCGGGACAGGGTAGCGAGCAGTACTTC CASRDTPGQGSEQYF
TRBJ2-5 - TRBV7-9 TRBD2 TGTGCCAGCAGCGCCGGGTTCGGGGGGGAGACCCAGTACTTC CASSAGFGGETQYF
TRBJ2-1 - TRBV7-2 TRBD2 TGTGCCAGCAGCTTAGCTAGCGGGAGGGCGGATAGGAATGAGCAGTTCTTC CASSLASGRADRNEQFF
TRBJ1-1 - TRBV5-1 TRBD1 TGCGCCAGCAGCAGAACAGGGGCGGAGAACACTGAAGCTTTCTTT CASSRTGAENTEAFF
TRBJ2-5 - TRBV5-6 TRBD1 TGTGCCAGCAGCTGGGACAGGGCGGGGGAGACCCAGTACTTC CASSWDRAGETQYF
TRBJ1-1 - TRBV28 - TGTGCCAGCAGCCGAAACACGAACACTGAAGCTTTCTTT CASSRNTNTEAFF